Here is one TCR beta chain with its context. Sequenced by immunoSEQ multiplex PCR; TCRdb stores in-frame clones only, minus some. The repertoire consists of 100,000 to 150,000 clones, with roughly nine tenths occurring once and the leading ten covering roughly 1.9%. The sample belongs to a study of control samples from healthy donors and cancer patients. Trimming cost V 0 bases and J 6 bases, with 9 bases left between them. The CDR3 contains 14 residues. The germline gives CDR1 LGHNA, CDR2 YSLEER. Sequencing was done on a sample of blood. The receptor was derived from a man aged 18 to 30 in good health. This chain uses TRBV4-3 with TRBJ2-4, with D possibly being TRBD2 (6 bases). CDR3 nucleotides: TGCGCCAGCAGCCAAGATACCGGGAGAAACATTCAGTACTTC. This encodes CASSQDTGRNIQYF.